The source of this T cell receptor beta chain is a study of blood T cell repertoires in COVID-19. Study in general: The study drew acute and convalescent COVID-19 samples from the United States, Italy and Spain. T cells, B-cell-depleted T cells, or PBMCs provided the cDNA or gDNA that served as material.

Per the original methods: For nucleated cells, counts were estimated from reference gene primer amplification. Using immunoSEQ multiplex PCR, the repertoire was profiled, and TCRdb retains in-frame clones only, with some absent. V, J and clone size reflect that table, while D and trimming were determined from the DNA. Of approximately 200,000 clones listed, 80% to 90% are singletons. The TCR was taken from a man aged 60-69 years with acute or convalescent COVID-19. The sample consisted of peripheral blood.

CDR3 DNA sequence: TGTGCCAGTAGTATCGCGGACACCGGGGAGCTGTTTTTT. This gives the protein CASSIADTGELFF. The chain combines TRBV19 with TRBJ2-2; D is uncertain. Germline V gene sequence: CDR1 LNHDA, CDR2 SQIVND (reference sequence). CDR3 length: 13 amino acids. Trimming took off 3 bases at V and 3 bases at J, with 5 bases between the two ends.